This T cell receptor beta chain came from a study of CD8+ T cells in alopecia areata. Treatment meaning: oral pan-JAK inhibitor, 5-10 mg twice daily. Following extraction, RNA underwent reverse transcription to cDNA, which served as the sequencing template. The table came from immunoSEQ multiplex PCR; TCRdb's copy has only in-frame clones and leaves some out. The sample yields about 74,000 clones, approximately 29% seen once. Specimen: CD8+ T cells sorted from blood, collected at week 4, from a patient treated with tofacitinib. The TCR comes from a human donor with alopecia areata.

The CDR3 region is CAWVRSNEQFF. The CDR3, as DNA: TGTGCCTGGGTGAGGAGCAATGAGCAGTTCTTC. The chain carries TRBV30 and TRBJ2-1; the D is unclear. The germline V and J ends were trimmed by 5 bases and 6 bases, with 8 bases remaining between them. The CDR3 loop spans 11 amino acids. The germline V gene has CDR1 GTSNPN and CDR2 SVGIG (reference sequence).